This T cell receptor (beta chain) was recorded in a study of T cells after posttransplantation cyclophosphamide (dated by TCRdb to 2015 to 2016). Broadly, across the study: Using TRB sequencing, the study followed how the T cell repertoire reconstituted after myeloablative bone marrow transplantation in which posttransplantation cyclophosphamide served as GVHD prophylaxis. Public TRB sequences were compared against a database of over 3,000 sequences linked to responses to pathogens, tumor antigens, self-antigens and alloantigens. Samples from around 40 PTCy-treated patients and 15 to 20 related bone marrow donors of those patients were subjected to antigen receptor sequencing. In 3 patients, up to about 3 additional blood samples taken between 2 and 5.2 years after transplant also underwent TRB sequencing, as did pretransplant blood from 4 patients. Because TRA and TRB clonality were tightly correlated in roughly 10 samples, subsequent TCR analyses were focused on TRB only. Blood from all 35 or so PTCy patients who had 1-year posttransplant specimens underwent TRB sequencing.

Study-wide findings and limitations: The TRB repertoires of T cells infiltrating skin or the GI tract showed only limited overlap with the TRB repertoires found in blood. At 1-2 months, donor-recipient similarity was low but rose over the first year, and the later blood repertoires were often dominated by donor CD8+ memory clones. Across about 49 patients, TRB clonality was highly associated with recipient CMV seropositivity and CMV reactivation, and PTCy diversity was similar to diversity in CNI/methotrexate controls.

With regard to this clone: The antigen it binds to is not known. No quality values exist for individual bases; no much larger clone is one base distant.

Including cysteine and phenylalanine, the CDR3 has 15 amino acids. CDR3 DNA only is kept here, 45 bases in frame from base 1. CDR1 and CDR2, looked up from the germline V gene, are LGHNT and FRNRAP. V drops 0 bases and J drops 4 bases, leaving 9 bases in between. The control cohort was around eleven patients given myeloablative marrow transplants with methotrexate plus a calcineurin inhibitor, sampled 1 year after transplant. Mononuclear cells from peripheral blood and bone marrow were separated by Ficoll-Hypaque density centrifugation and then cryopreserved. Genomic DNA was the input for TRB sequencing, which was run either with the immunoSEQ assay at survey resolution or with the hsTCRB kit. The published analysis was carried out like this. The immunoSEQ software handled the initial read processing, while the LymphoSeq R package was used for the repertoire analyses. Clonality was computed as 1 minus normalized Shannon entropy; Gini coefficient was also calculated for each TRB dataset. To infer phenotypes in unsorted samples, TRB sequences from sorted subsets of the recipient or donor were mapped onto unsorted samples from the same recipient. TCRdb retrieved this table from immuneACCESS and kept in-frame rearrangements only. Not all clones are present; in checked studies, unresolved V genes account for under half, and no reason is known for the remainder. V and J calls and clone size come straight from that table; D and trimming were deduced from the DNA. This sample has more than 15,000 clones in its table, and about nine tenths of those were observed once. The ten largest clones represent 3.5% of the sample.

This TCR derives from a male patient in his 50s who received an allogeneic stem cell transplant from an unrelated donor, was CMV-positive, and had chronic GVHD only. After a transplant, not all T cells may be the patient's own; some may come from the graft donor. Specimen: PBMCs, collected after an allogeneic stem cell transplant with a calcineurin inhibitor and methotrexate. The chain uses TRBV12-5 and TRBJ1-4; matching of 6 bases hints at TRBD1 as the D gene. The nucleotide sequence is TGTGCTAGTGGTTTGGTACAGGGCTTTAATGAAAAACTGTTTTTT. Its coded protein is CASGLVQGFNEKLFF. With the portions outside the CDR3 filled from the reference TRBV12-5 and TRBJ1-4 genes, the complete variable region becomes DARVTQTPRHKVTEMGQEVTMRCQPILGHNTVFWYRQTMMQGLELLAYFRNRAPLDDSGMPKDRFSAEMPDATLATLKIQPSEPRDSAVYFCASGLVQGFNEKLFFGSGTQLSVL.